This T cell receptor (beta chain) comes out of a study of shared clonotypes between healthy human individuals. CDR1 LNHNV and CDR2 YYDKDF come from the germline V gene (reference sequence). Trimming left V 3 bases short and J 0 bases short, with 14 bases between. This CDR3 spans 16 amino acids. The assay was immunoSEQ multiplex PCR, and TCRdb's table has in-frame clones only and misses some. Of over 2,000,000 clones detected, 90% to 95% appear once; the ten largest clones hold approximately 1.7%. Terminally differentiated effector memory CD45RA+ cells were excluded from the naive CD8 cells, which were CD45RO-negative and positively selected for CCR7.

The sequence was obtained from a man aged 18-30 years in good health. Some clones in this sample may be carry-over from other donors' samples. V and J are TRBV15 and TRBJ1-1; D is possibly TRBD1 (6 bases). The material sequenced was naive CD8+ T cells from PBMCs. CDR3 region: CATSSPQGLMNTEAFF. CDR3 in DNA: TGTGCCACCAGCAGCCCACAGGGCCTGATGAACACTGAAGCTTTCTTT.